Following are 14 T cell receptor beta chains from one sample sequenced in a study of blood T cell repertoires in COVID-19. Clones were read by immunoSEQ multiplex PCR, and TCRdb kept only the in-frame ones, dropping some. Of more than 85,000 clones in the sample, 85% were seen once. The sequenced material came from peripheral blood. Source of these receptors: a man older than 75 with acute or convalescent COVID-19.

The V and J genes are TRBV4-2 and TRBJ1-6, with D perhaps TRBD1 (5 bases). The V end was cut by 4 bases, the J end by 8 bases, with 15 bases between. CDR1 is LGHNA and CDR2 is YNFKEQ in the germline V gene. This CDR3 spans 15 amino acids. The DNA for the CDR3 is TGTGCCAGCAGCCTTAAGCGGGACGGATATTCACCCCTCCACTTT. Translating gives CASSLKRDGYSPLHF.

The chain carries TRBV28 and TRBJ1-1; D is ambiguous. The germline V gene has CDR1 MDHEN and CDR2 SYDVKM. This CDR3 contains 14 residues. Between the trimmed V and J ends, which lost 4 bases and 0 bases, there was a span of 9 bases. The CDR3 DNA follows: TGTGCCAGCAGTTCCAGAGGAATGAACACTGAAGCTTTCTTT. Encoded protein: CASSSRGMNTEAFF.

V usage is TRBV4-3 and J usage is TRBJ2-1; TRBD2 aligns across 10 bases. This CDR3 comprises 16 residues. Trimming cost V 0 bases and J 8 bases; bases outside gene matches: 7. The germline V gene encodes CDR1 LGHNA and CDR2 YSLEER. The CDR3 DNA reads TGCGCCAGCAGCCAAGATAGGCTAGCGGGAGCCCATGAGCAGTTCTTC. This encodes CASSQDRLAGAHEQFF.

The table lists this clone with a count of one. CDR3 DNA sequence: TGTGCCAGCAGCTTAACAGGGGTCGGCACCGGGGAGCTGTTTTTT. This codes for CASSLTGVGTGELFF. The chain couples TRBV7-3 to TRBJ2-2, with D perhaps TRBD1 (5 bases). V was cut by 0 bases and J by 4 bases, with 9 bases left in between. Germline CDR1 reads SGHTA; CDR2 reads FQGTGA. The CDR3 runs 15 residues. The variable domain in full, completed from reference TRBV7-3 and TRBJ2-2, reads GAGVSQTPSNKVTEKGKYVELRCDPISGHTALYWYRQSLGQGPEFLIYFQGTGAADDSGLPNDRFFAVRPEGSVSTLKIQRTERGDSAVYLCASSLTGVGTGELFFGEGSRLTVL.

The chain joins TRBV28 to TRBJ1-2; 10 positions match TRBD1. CDR3 length: 16 amino acids. The germline CDR1 and CDR2 sequences are MDHEN and SYDVKM. V shed 2 bases, J shed 6 bases, and the junction held 9 bases outside the gene matches. Written as DNA, the CDR3 is TGTGCCAGCAGTTTACCTCACCTCGGACAGGGGGATGGCTACACCTTC. Encoded protein: CASSLPHLGQGDGYTF.

This clone was observed a few times. The sample contains more than one DNA sequence encoding this CDR3. The chain joins TRBV19 to TRBJ1-5; 7 positions agree with TRBD1. V lost 3 bases to trimming and J lost 3 bases; unmatched junction nucleotides: 2. CDR1 LNHDA and CDR2 SQIVND come from the germline V gene (reference sequence). This CDR3 region has 14 residues. CDR3 loop: CASSIGTVNQPQHF. The CDR3 DNA sequence: TGTGCCAGTAGTATTGGGACAGTCAATCAGCCCCAGCATTTT.

The CDR3 loop is CAIRGLENNEQFF. CDR3 nucleotide sequence: TGTGCCATACGGGGACTAGAGAACAATGAGCAGTTCTTC. The chain couples TRBV10-3 to TRBJ2-1; TRBD2 agrees at 8 bases. CDR1 ENHRY and CDR2 SYGVKD come from the germline V gene. The CDR3 runs to 13 residues. J was trimmed by 5 bases and V by 9 bases; bases with no gene match: 6.

The chain uses TRBV3-1 (or the pseudogene TRBV3-2) and TRBJ1-2; no firm D call. Per germline, CDR1 LGHDT and CDR2 YNNKEL (reference sequence). V dropped 1 base and J dropped 4 bases, with 13 bases sitting between them. The CDR3 contains 15 residues. The CDR3 DNA is TGTGCCAGCAGCCAAGTCAGTGCAAGTCGCTATGGCTACACCTTC. Amino acid sequence: CASSQVSASRYGYTF.

The chain joins TRBV9 to TRBJ2-1; D is perhaps TRBD1 (6 bases). Germline-derived CDR1 and CDR2 are SGDLS and YYNGEE. V was pared by 8 bases and J by 9 bases, with 18 bases between. The CDR3 is 13 amino acids. CDR3 sequence: CASGGQRFGEQFF. The CDR3 DNA reads TGTGCCAGTGGGGGACAAAGGTTTGGTGAGCAGTTCTTC.

The V and J genes are TRBV19 and TRBJ1-5; D is unclear. This CDR3 has 14 residues. V lost 7 bases to trimming and J lost 3 bases, with 13 bases between them. Germline CDR1 is LNHDA and CDR2 is SQIVND (reference sequence). In DNA form, the CDR3 reads TGTGCCAGTACCTCGGCGGGATACAATCAGCCCCAGCATTTT. As protein: CASTSAGYNQPQHF.

The chain couples TRBV28 to TRBJ2-1, with D tentatively TRBD1 (6 bases). The germline CDR1 and CDR2 sequences are MDHEN and SYDVKM. The germline V and J ends were trimmed by 6 bases and 2 bases, with 14 bases remaining between them. The CDR3 has 15 residues. The CDR3 DNA follows: TGTGCCAGCAGGGCGGTGGACAGAGCCTACAATGAGCAGTTCTTC. It translates to CASRAVDRAYNEQFF.

The chain combines TRBV5-1 with TRBJ1-5; D possibly corresponds to TRBD1 (5 bases). CDR1 SGHRS and CDR2 YFSETQ come from the germline V gene. Trimming took 0 bases from V and 1 from J, leaving 11 bases between them. This CDR3 spans 16 amino acids. CDR3 sequence (DNA): TGCGCCAGCAGCTTGGACGGCCCAGGGAGCAATCAGCCCCAGCATTTT. The encoded protein is CASSLDGPGSNQPQHF.

V gene TRBV3-1 (or the pseudogene TRBV3-2) combines with J gene TRBJ1-1; a weak D match, TRBD1 (6 bases). The CDR3 spans 15 residues. V lost 3 bases, J lost 1 base, and 12 bases lay in between. The germline V gene encodes CDR1 LGHDT and CDR2 YNNKEL (reference sequence). Written as DNA, the CDR3 is TGTGCCAGCAGCCATACAGGGTTGGGGAACACTGAAGCTTTCTTT. It encodes CASSHTGLGNTEAFF.

The chain has TRBV5-1 and TRBJ1-2; maybe TRBD1 (5 bases). CDR1 is SGHRS and CDR2 is YFSETQ in the germline V gene. Trimming stripped 4 bases from V and 12 bases from J, with 22 bases between. The CDR3 is 14 residues long. This CDR3 is CASSLGVTLGSDTF. CDR3 bases: TGCGCCAGCAGCCTAGGGGTCACCCTAGGTTCGGACACCTTC.